The present entry profiles one TCR beta chain with its context. Sequencing was performed with immunoSEQ multiplex PCR; in TCRdb, only in-frame clones are kept and a portion is missing. The sample yields under 90,000 clones, approximately 93% seen once. The data derive from a study of technical replicates of blood from four donors. The sequencing sample was made of T cells isolated from PBMCs. The TCR sequence derives from a human donor in good health.

The CDR3 reads CASRPLAGPYEQYF. Here the CDR3 DNA reads TGTGCCAGCAGACCTCTAGCGGGACCCTACGAGCAGTACTTC. The chain couples TRBV28 to TRBJ2-7; 9 bases agree with TRBD2. CDR1 MDHEN and CDR2 SYDVKM come from the germline V gene. V was pared by 6 bases and J by 2 bases, with 5 bases of the junction left unmatched. The CDR3 covers 14 residues. Together with reference TRBV28 and TRBJ2-7, the CDR3 gives the full variable domain: DVKVTQSSRYLVKRTGEKVFLECVQDMDHENMFWYRQDPGLGLRLIYFSYDVKMKEKGDIPEGYSVSREKKERFSLILESASTNQTSMYLCASRPLAGPYEQYFGPGTRLTVT.